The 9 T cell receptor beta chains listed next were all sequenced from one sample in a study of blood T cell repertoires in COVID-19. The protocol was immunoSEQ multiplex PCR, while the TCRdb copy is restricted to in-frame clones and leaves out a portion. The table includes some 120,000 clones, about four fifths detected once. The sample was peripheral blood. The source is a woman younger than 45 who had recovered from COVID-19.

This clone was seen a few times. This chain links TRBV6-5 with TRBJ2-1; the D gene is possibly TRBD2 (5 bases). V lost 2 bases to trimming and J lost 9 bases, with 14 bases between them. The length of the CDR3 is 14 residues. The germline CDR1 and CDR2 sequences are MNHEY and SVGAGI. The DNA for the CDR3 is TGTGCCAGCAGTTACGGACCGGGGTTCGGTGAGCAGTTCTTC. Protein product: CASSYGPGFGEQFF.

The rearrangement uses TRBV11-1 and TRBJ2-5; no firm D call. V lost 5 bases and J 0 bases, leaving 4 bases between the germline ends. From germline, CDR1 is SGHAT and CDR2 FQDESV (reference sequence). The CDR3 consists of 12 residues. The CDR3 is CASSVNQETQYF. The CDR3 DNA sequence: TGTGCCAGCAGCGTTAACCAAGAGACCCAGTACTTC. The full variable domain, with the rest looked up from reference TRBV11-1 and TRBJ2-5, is EAEVAQSPRYKITEKSQAVAFWCDPISGHATLYWYRQILGQGPELLVQFQDESVVDDSQLPKDRFSAERLKGVDSTLKIQPAELGDSAMYLCASSVNQETQYFGPGTRLLVL.

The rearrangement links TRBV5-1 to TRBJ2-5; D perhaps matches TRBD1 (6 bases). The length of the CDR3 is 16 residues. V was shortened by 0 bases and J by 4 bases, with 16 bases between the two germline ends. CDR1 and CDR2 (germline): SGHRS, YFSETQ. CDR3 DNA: TGCGCCAGCAGCTTGGTATTGGGGGCTCTAGGAGAGACCCAGTACTTC. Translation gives CASSLVLGALGETQYF.

The CDR3 region is CASSDWQEENSPLHF. The CDR3 DNA is TGTGCCAGTAGTGATTGGCAGGAGGAGAATTCACCCCTCCACTTT. The J gene is TRBJ1-6, the V gene TRBV19, with D uncertain. V lost 5 bases and J lost 7, with 15 bases in between. This CDR3 comprises 15 residues. Germline V CDR1 and CDR2: LNHDA, SQIVND (reference sequence).

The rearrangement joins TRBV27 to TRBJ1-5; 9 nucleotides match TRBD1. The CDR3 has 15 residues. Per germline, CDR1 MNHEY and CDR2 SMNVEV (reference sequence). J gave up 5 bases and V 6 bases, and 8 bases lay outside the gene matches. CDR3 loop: CASRRWTGEDQPQHF. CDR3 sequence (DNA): TGTGCCAGCAGACGATGGACAGGGGAGGATCAGCCCCAGCATTTT.

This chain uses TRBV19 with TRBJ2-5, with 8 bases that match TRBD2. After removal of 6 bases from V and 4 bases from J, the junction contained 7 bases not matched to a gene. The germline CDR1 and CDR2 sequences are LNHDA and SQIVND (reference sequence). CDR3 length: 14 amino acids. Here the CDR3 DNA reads TGTGCCAGTAGGAAGGGGCTAGCGGGAGAGACCCAGTACTTC. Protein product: CASRKGLAGETQYF.

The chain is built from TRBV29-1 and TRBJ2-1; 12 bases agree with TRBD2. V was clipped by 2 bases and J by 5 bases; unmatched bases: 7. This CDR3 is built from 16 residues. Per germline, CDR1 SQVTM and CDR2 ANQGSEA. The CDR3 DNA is TGCAGCGTTGAATTGAGGGGACTAGCGGGCAACAATGAGCAGTTCTTC. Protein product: CSVELRGLAGNNEQFF.

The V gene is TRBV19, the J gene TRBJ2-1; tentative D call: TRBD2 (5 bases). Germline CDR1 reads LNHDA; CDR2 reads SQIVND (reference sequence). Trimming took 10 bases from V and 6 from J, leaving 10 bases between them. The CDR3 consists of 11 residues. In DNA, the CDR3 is TGTGCCACCAGGACTGTCAATGAGCAGTTCTTC. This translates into CATRTVNEQFF.

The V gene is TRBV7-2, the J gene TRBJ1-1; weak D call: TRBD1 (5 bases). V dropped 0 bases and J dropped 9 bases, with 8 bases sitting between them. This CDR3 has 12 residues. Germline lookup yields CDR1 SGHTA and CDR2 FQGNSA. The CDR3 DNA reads TGTGCCAGCAGCTTAGCGACAGTGAAAGCTTTCTTT. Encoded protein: CASSLATVKAFF.